This T cell receptor beta chain is drawn from a study of regulatory T cells in long-lasting Graves disease. Study-wide findings and caveats: When disease was persistent, TRBV28, TRBJ1-2 and TRBJ2-5 were the favored segments.

The time point denotes: persistent/refractory GD, antithyroid drugs over 5 years with positive TRAb. There was RNA extracted from PBMCs, and the TCR library was made from it. From an endocrinology department in Xi'an, China, came the patients. To note about this clonotype: Its matching antigen is unknown.

According to the study, TCR beta libraries were built with iRepertoire HTBI primers and CDR3-region Arm-PCR. A single record per CDR3 protein comes from TCRdb applying MiXCR to the multiplex PCR reads. This sample has more than 650,000 distinct CDR3 sequences; around 30% occur once, and the top ten carry around 42%. Germline V gene lookup returns CDR1 LGHDT and CDR2 YNNKEL (reference sequence). The CDR3 length is 15 residues. The ends were cut back, 3 bases at V and 0 bases at J, with 8 bases in the middle. Sequencing was performed on peripheral blood mononuclear cells (PBMCs), taken when the disease was refractory, from a patient treated with antithyroid drugs. The chain recombines TRBV3-1 with TRBJ1-4; unclear D gene. The clonotype was recovered from a female donor with Graves disease. The CDR3 DNA sequence: TGTGCCAGCAGCCATCCTCAGGCAACTAATGAAAAACTGTTTTTT. This codes for CASSHPQATNEKLFF.